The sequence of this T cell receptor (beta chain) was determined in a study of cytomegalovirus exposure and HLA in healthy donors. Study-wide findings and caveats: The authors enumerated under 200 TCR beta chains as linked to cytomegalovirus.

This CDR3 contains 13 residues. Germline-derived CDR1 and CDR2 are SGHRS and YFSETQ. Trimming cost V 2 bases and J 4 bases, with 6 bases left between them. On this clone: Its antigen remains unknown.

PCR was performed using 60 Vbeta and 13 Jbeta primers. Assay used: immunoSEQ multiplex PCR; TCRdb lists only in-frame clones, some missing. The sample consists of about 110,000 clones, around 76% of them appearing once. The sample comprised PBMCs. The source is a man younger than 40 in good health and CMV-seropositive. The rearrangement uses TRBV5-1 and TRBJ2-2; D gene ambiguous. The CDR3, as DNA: TGCGCCAGCAGCTTCCCAGTCACCGGGGAGCTGTTTTTT. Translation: CASSFPVTGELFF. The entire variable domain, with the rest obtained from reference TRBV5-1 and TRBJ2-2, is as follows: KAGVTQTPRYLIKTRGQQVTLSCSPISGHRSVSWYQQTPGQGLQFLFEYFSETQRNKGNFPGRFSGRQFSNSRSEMNVSTLELGDSALYLCASSFPVTGELFFGEGSRLTVL.